This T cell receptor beta chain was captured in a study of metastatic and nonmetastatic thyroid tumors. Looking at the study overall: Both malignant and benign thyroid patients supplied peripheral blood and tumor or nodule tissue samples, across which the repertoires of these patients were then compared. General observations from the study: It was reported that TCR beta diversity was significantly higher in malignant thyroid tumors than benign nodules, in blood and tumor.

Per the study methods: Built for papillary thyroid cancer, a distant-metastasis classifier drew on CDR3 differences across clinicopathological groups. TCRdb recomputed clones from the PCR reads via MiXCR. The authors' filters were not applied to this entry. This table has 45,000 or so clones, roughly 4% appearing once. The CDR3 is made up of 14 amino acids. Trimming took 5 bases from V and 0 from J; bases not matched to a gene: 5. Germline assignment: CDR1 SGHRS and CDR2 YFSETQ. There were no patients who had received any treatment before thyroid surgery. In its sample, this clone was seen a few times. Its antigen remains unknown.

The receptor's source is a female donor with papillary thyroid cancer or a benign thyroid nodule (not recorded which). Some clones in this sample may be carry-over from other donors' samples. This chain connects TRBV5-1 to TRBJ2-7, with TRBD2 matching 7 bases. The sample comprised blood. In nucleotides, the CDR3 is TGCGCCAGCAGGTTCCGCGGGAGCTCCTACGAGCAGTACTTC. Its protein is CASRFRGSSYEQYF.